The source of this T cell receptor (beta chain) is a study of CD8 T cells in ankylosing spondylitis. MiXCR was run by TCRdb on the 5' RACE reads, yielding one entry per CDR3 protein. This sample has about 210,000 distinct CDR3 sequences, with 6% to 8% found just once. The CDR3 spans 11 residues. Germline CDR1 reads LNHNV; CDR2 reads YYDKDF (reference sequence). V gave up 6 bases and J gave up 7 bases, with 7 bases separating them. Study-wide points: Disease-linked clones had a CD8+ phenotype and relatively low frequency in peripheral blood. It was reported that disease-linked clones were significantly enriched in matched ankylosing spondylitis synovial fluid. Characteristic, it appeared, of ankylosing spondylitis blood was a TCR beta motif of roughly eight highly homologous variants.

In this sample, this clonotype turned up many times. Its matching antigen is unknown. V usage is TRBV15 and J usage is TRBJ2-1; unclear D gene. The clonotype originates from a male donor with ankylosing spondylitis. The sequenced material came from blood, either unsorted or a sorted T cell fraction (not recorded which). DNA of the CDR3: TGTGCCACCAGGGTAGGGAATGAGCAGTTCTTC. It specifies CATRVGNEQFF.